This TCR beta chain comes out of a study of CD8 T cells in ankylosing spondylitis. From germline, CDR1 is KGHDR and CDR2 SFDVKD. The CDR3 is made up of 14 amino acids. Trimming cost V 12 bases and J 4 bases, with 20 bases left between them. Each CDR3 protein is one row after TCRdb ran MiXCR on the 5' RACE reads. The table includes just over 350,000 distinct CDR3 sequences, 20% detected once. This clonotype was counted between two and nine times. The genes are TRBV24-1 and TRBJ1-2; tentative D call: TRBD1 (6 bases). This sequence was found in a male donor with ankylosing spondylitis or in good health (not recorded which). Sequenced: blood, either unsorted or a sorted T cell fraction (not recorded which). The DNA for the CDR3 is TGTGCCGCGGAGGACAGAAGGCAAGGCTATGGCTACACCTTC. Amino acids: CAAEDRRQGYGYTF.